The 9 T cell receptor beta chains below were found in one sample sequenced in a study of blood T cell repertoires in COVID-19. Assay used: immunoSEQ multiplex PCR; TCRdb lists only in-frame clones, some missing. This table holds more than 65,000 clones, 60% to 75% found once. Sequenced sample: peripheral blood. The receptor source for this set is a woman between 65 and 79 years old with acute or convalescent COVID-19.

The chain employs TRBV29-1 and TRBJ1-6; D unresolved. Trimming cost V 4 bases and J 11 bases, with 12 bases left between them. The length of the CDR3 is 12 residues. The germline V gene encodes CDR1 SQVTM and CDR2 ANQGSEA. CDR3 protein: CSVGEGLTPLHF. The CDR3 nucleotides read TGCAGCGTTGGGGAGGGTTTGACACCCCTCCACTTT.

The chain couples TRBV4-3 to TRBJ2-2; possible D gene TRBD2, 5 bases. Trimming pared 3 bases from V and 4 bases from J, leaving 18 bases between. Germline loops: CDR1 LGHNA, CDR2 YSLEER. The CDR3 spans 17 residues. The CDR3, as DNA: TGCGCCAGCAGCCAGAGGAGCTCAGGAGGCGGCACCGGGGAGCTGTTTTTT. It is translated as CASSQRSSGGGTGELFF.

The rearrangement joins TRBV7-2 to TRBJ2-7; 7 positions match TRBD2. With 5 bases clipped from V and 2 bases from J, the junction kept 12 bases outside the gene matches. The CDR3 is made up of 16 amino acids. The V gene's germline CDR1 is SGHTA and CDR2 FQGNSA. The CDR3 nucleotides read TGTGCCAGCAGCCGGATTCTAGCGGATGGGCCCTACGAGCAGTACTTC. Translating it yields CASSRILADGPYEQYF.

This chain links TRBV7-9 with TRBJ2-1, with 7 nucleotides matching TRBD1. CDR1 SEHNR and CDR2 FQNEAQ come from the germline V gene (reference sequence). The CDR3 totals 14 residues. With V trimmed by 5 bases and J by 6 bases, 7 bases remained unmatched. The CDR3 sequence is CASSPRDRLNEQFF. Here the CDR3 DNA reads TGTGCCAGCAGCCCCCGGGACAGACTCAATGAGCAGTTCTTC.

The V and J genes are TRBV19 and TRBJ1-2, with TRBD1 matching over 8 bases. Germline V gene lookup returns CDR1 LNHDA and CDR2 SQIVND (reference sequence). J lost 4 bases, V lost 3 bases, and 10 bases had no gene match. The CDR3 spans 16 residues. Here the CDR3 DNA reads TGTGCCAGTAGTATGGGGACAGGCGGCACTAGCTATGGCTACACCTTC. It specifies CASSMGTGGTSYGYTF.

The chain combines TRBV6-5 with TRBJ2-1, with D unclear. V was clipped by 4 bases and J by 7 bases, with 5 bases between them. Germline V gene sequence: CDR1 MNHEY, CDR2 SVGAGI. The CDR3 runs 11 residues. The CDR3 region is CASSSQNEQFF. Written as DNA, the CDR3 is TGTGCCAGCAGTTCCCAGAATGAGCAGTTCTTC.

This chain joins TRBV12-3 or TRBV12-4 and TRBJ1-2, with TRBD1 matching 7 bases. V dropped 6 bases and J dropped 5; count of bases not matched to a gene: 6. There are 13 residues in the CDR3. CDR3 loop: CASSPGGWYGYTF. For the CDR3, the DNA is TGTGCCAGCAGCCCAGGGGGGTGGTATGGCTACACCTTC.

The chain employs TRBV28 and TRBJ2-7, with D perhaps matching TRBD2 (5 bases). Germline CDR1 reads MDHEN; CDR2 reads SYDVKM. The CDR3 sequence is 12 residues long. V lost 7 bases and J lost 0, with 7 bases in between. DNA for the CDR3: TGTGCCAGCATGGGGAGCTCCTACGAGCAGTACTTC. Protein: CASMGSSYEQYF. The full variable domain, rest sourced from reference TRBV28 and TRBJ2-7, is DVKVTQSSRYLVKRTGEKVFLECVQDMDHENMFWYRQDPGLGLRLIYFSYDVKMKEKGDIPEGYSVSREKKERFSLILESASTNQTSMYLCASMGSSYEQYFGPGTRLTVT.

A single count supports this clone. The chain has TRBV5-1 and TRBJ1-4, with 7 bases matching TRBD1. Germline lookup yields CDR1 SGHRS and CDR2 YFSETQ. The CDR3 totals 15 residues. V lost 0 bases to trimming and J lost 8 bases; unmatched junction nucleotides: 7. This CDR3 is CASSLVKGAGEKLFF. CDR3 sequence (DNA): TGCGCCAGCAGCTTGGTAAAGGGGGCAGGGGAAAAACTGTTTTTT.